This T cell receptor beta chain is from a study of cytomegalovirus exposure and HLA in healthy donors. Clones were sequenced by immunoSEQ multiplex PCR, and TCRdb holds only the in-frame ones, with some missing. The sample contains 200,000 to 250,000 clones, roughly 84% of which appear only once. Comments on this clone: Its antigen is undetermined.

CDR3 length: 14 amino acids. CDR1 is MNHNS and CDR2 is SASEGT in the germline V gene. With 7 bases removed from V and 1 base from J, the gap between germline ends came to 12 bases. Findings and caveats of the study: In vitro confirmation showed a few CMV-associated chains to be CMV antigen specific.

Sequencing input: PBMCs. This TCR was sampled from a woman aged 25 to 39 in good health and CMV-seropositive. The chain is built from TRBV6-1 and TRBJ2-3; TRBD1 might be the D (5 bases). The CDR3 here is CASIMGPRTDTQYF. The CDR3 nucleotides read TGTGCCAGCATAATGGGGCCCCGCACAGATACGCAGTATTTT.